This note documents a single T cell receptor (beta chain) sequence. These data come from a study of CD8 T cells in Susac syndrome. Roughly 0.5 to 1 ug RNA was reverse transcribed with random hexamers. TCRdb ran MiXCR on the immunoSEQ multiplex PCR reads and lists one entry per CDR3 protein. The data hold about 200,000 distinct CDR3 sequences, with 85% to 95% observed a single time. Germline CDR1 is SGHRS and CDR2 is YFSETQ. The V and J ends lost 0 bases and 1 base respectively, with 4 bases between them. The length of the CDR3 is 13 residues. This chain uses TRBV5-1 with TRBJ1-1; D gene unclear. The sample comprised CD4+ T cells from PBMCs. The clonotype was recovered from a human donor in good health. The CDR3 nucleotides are TGCGCCAGCAGCTTGGACTGGAACACTGAAGCTTTCTTT. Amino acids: CASSLDWNTEAFF.